This is a list of T cell receptor beta chains from one sample in a study of shared clonotypes between healthy human individuals. Only in-frame clones appear in the TCRdb table, and some are missing; sequencing was by immunoSEQ multiplex PCR. The sample contains 2 million to 2.5 million clones, more than 85% of which appear only once. The sequencing input was naive CD4+ T cells from PBMCs. The receptor source for this set is a man between 18 and 29 years old in good health. Some clones in this sample may be carry-over from other donors' samples. Each CDR3 is given with its conserved first and last residue. The D gene is left open where the match is weak. The listing skips clone size in some rows; elsewhere it reads once, few, many or a size class.

d_call	v_call	j_call	clone_size	cdr3_aa	cdr3_nt
TRBD2	TRBV5-8	TRBJ2-1	NA	CASSLGISGRAPLSYNEQFF	TGTGCCAGCAGCCTAGGAATAAGCGGGAGGGCCCCGTTGTCCTACAATGAGCAGTTCTTC
TRBD1	TRBV10-3	TRBJ2-1	once	CAISESPGQGINEQFF	TGTGCCATCAGTGAGTCGCCGGGACAGGGAATCAATGAGCAGTTCTTC
NA	TRBV5-1	TRBJ2-5	once	CASSLESSVRETQYF	TGCGCCAGCAGCTTGGAGAGTTCCGTTCGGGAGACCCAGTACTTC
NA	TRBV11-2	TRBJ1-2	NA	CASSLDPQPGYGYTF	TGTGCCAGCAGCTTAGATCCCCAGCCCGGCTATGGCTACACCTTC
NA	TRBV30	TRBJ1-1	NA	CAWSVSRVTEAFF	TGTGCCTGGAGTGTATCCAGGGTTACTGAAGCTTTCTTT
TRBD1	TRBV23-1	TRBJ2-7	once	CASSQSKQGVGEQYF	TGCGCCAGCAGTCAATCGAAACAGGGGGTAGGCGAGCAGTACTTC
NA	TRBV19	TRBJ1-5	NA	CASSILPGSNQPQHF	TGTGCCAGTAGTATATTGCCGGGCAGCAATCAGCCCCAGCATTTT
TRBD1	TRBV10-3	TRBJ1-2	NA	CAISEGGQGIGGYTF	TGTGCCATCAGTGAGGGGGGACAGGGAATAGGTGGCTACACCTTC
TRBD1	TRBV28	TRBJ1-4	NA	CASSPPGQGNEKLFF	TGTGCCAGCAGTCCCCCGGGACAGGGTAATGAAAAACTGTTTTTT
NA	TRBV7-3	TRBJ2-1	NA	CASSSDAGLGQFF	TGTGCCAGCAGCTCGGATGCTGGGCTAGGGCAGTTCTTC
NA	TRBV7-9	TRBJ2-2	NA	CASSLGAPRRGVGELFF	TGTGCCAGCAGCTTAGGGGCCCCCAGGCGGGGAGTCGGGGAGCTGTTTTTT
NA	TRBV18	TRBJ1-1	NA	CASSLPGYTEAFF	TGTGCCAGCTCACTCCCTGGATACACTGAAGCTTTCTTT
NA	TRBV11-3	TRBJ2-1	NA	CASSLGVNPHNEQFF	TGTGCCAGCAGCTTAGGAGTAAACCCACACAATGAGCAGTTCTTC
TRBD2	TRBV7-3	TRBJ2-1	NA	CASSLMGGSGNEQFF	TGTGCCAGCAGCTTGATGGGCGGGAGTGGGAATGAGCAGTTCTTC
NA	TRBV28	TRBJ2-7	NA	CASSPAGGNSYEQYF	TGTGCCAGCAGCCCCGCCGGGGGCAACTCCTACGAGCAGTACTTC